Listed below are T cell receptor beta chains from one sample, sequenced in a study of T cell responses to AZD1222 COVID-19 vaccine. The assay was immunoSEQ multiplex PCR, and TCRdb's table has in-frame clones only and misses some. Among about 100,000 clones listed, 70% to 90% were seen once. Sequencing used peripheral blood, obtained on day 0 of AZD1222 vaccination. These TCRs come from an adult in good health. Both conserved end residues are part of each CDR3. A D gene is named only where the DNA matches it firmly. Rows may omit the clone size; those that give it use once, few, many or a size class.

V gene: TRBV5-1
clone size: -
J gene: TRBJ1-1
D gene: -
CDR3 protein: CASSLIGGRGVNTEAFF
CDR3 DNA: TGCGCCAGCAGCTTGATTGGGGGGCGCGGGGTGAACACTGAAGCTTTCTTT

V gene: TRBV6-1
clone size: -
J gene: TRBJ2-3
D gene: TRBD2
CDR3 protein: CASSGRGLGFTDTQYF
CDR3 DNA: TGTGCCAGCAGTGGACGGGGACTAGGCTTCACAGATACGCAGTATTTT

V gene: TRBV23-1
clone size: -
J gene: TRBJ2-5
D gene: TRBD1
CDR3 protein: CASSQSCRTGCEETQYF
CDR3 DNA: TGCGCCAGCAGTCAATCGTGCAGGACAGGGTGTGAGGAGACCCAGTACTTC

V gene: TRBV18
clone size: -
J gene: TRBJ1-2
D gene: TRBD1
CDR3 protein: CASSRQGEGYTF
CDR3 DNA: TGTGCCAGCTCGCGACAGGGAGAAGGCTACACCTTC

V gene: TRBV5-1
clone size: few
J gene: TRBJ1-4
D gene: -
CDR3 protein: CASSLRIGFEGGKLFF
CDR3 DNA: TGCGCCAGCAGCTTGCGGATCGGATTCGAGGGGGGGAAACTGTTTTTT

V gene: TRBV2
clone size: -
J gene: TRBJ1-2
D gene: -
CDR3 protein: CASIRGTPYGYTF
CDR3 DNA: TGTGCCAGCATTCGGGGTACCCCCTATGGCTACACCTTC

V gene: TRBV10-1
clone size: -
J gene: TRBJ1-5
D gene: -
CDR3 protein: CASSPTGFLNQPQHF
CDR3 DNA: TGCGCCAGCAGTCCGACGGGGTTCCTCAATCAGCCCCAGCATTTT

V gene: TRBV15
clone size: -
J gene: TRBJ2-3
D gene: -
CDR3 protein: CATSRDGRDTQYF
CDR3 DNA: TGTGCCACCAGCAGAGACGGGAGAGATACGCAGTATTTT

V gene: TRBV7-6
clone size: -
J gene: TRBJ1-5
D gene: -
CDR3 protein: CASSLGARRGNQPQHF
CDR3 DNA: TGTGCCAGCAGCTTAGGGGCGAGACGGGGCAATCAGCCCCAGCATTTT

V gene: TRBV2
clone size: -
J gene: TRBJ2-1
D gene: -
CDR3 protein: CASTPYPTAYNEQFF
CDR3 DNA: TGTGCCAGCACCCCTTACCCGACAGCCTACAATGAGCAGTTCTTC

V gene: TRBV6-5
clone size: -
J gene: TRBJ1-1
D gene: -
CDR3 protein: CASSYHSMNTEAFF
CDR3 DNA: TGTGCCAGCAGTTACCACAGCATGAACACTGAAGCTTTCTTT

V gene: TRBV19
clone size: -
J gene: TRBJ2-2
D gene: -
CDR3 protein: CASRGTDTGELFF
CDR3 DNA: TGTGCCAGTAGAGGGACGGACACCGGGGAGCTGTTTTTT

V gene: TRBV11-3
clone size: -
J gene: TRBJ2-1
D gene: -
CDR3 protein: CASSLDRIMGVSGEYEQFF
CDR3 DNA: TGTGCCAGCAGCTTGGACAGGATAATGGGCGTTTCGGGAGAATATGAGCAGTTCTTC

V gene: TRBV4-1
clone size: -
J gene: TRBJ2-7
D gene: TRBD1
CDR3 protein: CASSQGQGANLYEQYF
CDR3 DNA: TGCGCCAGCAGCCAAGGCCAGGGGGCTAATCTCTACGAGCAGTACTTC

V gene: TRBV4-2
clone size: -
J gene: TRBJ1-4
D gene: TRBD1
CDR3 protein: CASSQDKGAGGEKLFF
CDR3 DNA: TGTGCCAGCAGCCAAGATAAGGGGGCGGGAGGAGAAAAACTGTTTTTT

V gene: TRBV11-1
clone size: -
J gene: TRBJ1-1
D gene: -
CDR3 protein: CASSRDTEAFF
CDR3 DNA: TGTGCCAGCAGCCGTGACACTGAAGCTTTCTTT

V gene: TRBV5-5
clone size: -
J gene: TRBJ2-4
D gene: -
CDR3 protein: CASSSGLAKNIQYF
CDR3 DNA: TGTGCCAGCAGCTCGGGCCTGGCCAAAAACATTCAGTACTTC

V gene: TRBV5-6
clone size: -
J gene: TRBJ1-1
D gene: -
CDR3 protein: CASSLRVIHTEAFF
CDR3 DNA: TGTGCCAGCAGCTTGAGGGTCATCCACACTGAAGCTTTCTTT

V gene: TRBV9
clone size: few
J gene: TRBJ1-2
D gene: -
CDR3 protein: CASSERPANYGYTF
CDR3 DNA: TGTGCCAGCAGCGAACGACCGGCCAACTATGGCTACACCTTC

V gene: TRBV4-1
clone size: -
J gene: TRBJ2-5
D gene: -
CDR3 protein: CASSLTLGGGQETQYF
CDR3 DNA: TGCGCCAGCAGCCTAACCCTTGGTGGGGGCCAAGAGACCCAGTACTTC

V gene: TRBV2
clone size: once
J gene: TRBJ1-1
D gene: -
CDR3 protein: CASSELGVRNTEAFF
CDR3 DNA: TGTGCCAGCAGTGAGCTTGGGGTGAGGAACACTGAAGCTTTCTTT

V gene: TRBV5-4
clone size: -
J gene: TRBJ1-2
D gene: TRBD1
CDR3 protein: CASSQEQGTNYGYTF
CDR3 DNA: TGTGCCAGCAGCCAAGAACAGGGGACTAACTATGGCTACACCTTC

V gene: TRBV29-1
clone size: -
J gene: TRBJ1-4
D gene: -
CDR3 protein: CSVEVPFSGEKLFF
CDR3 DNA: TGCAGCGTCGAAGTTCCGTTCAGCGGTGAAAAACTGTTTTTT

V gene: TRBV11-1
clone size: -
J gene: TRBJ1-6
D gene: -
CDR3 protein: CASSQETPSTLHF
CDR3 DNA: TGTGCCAGCAGCCAGGAGACGCCCTCCACCCTCCACTTT

V gene: TRBV15
clone size: once
J gene: TRBJ1-2
D gene: -
CDR3 protein: CATSREGLGYTF
CDR3 DNA: TGTGCCACCAGCAGAGAGGGGCTCGGCTACACCTTC

V gene: TRBV6-1
clone size: -
J gene: TRBJ1-6
D gene: -
CDR3 protein: CASSDRPSPNSPLHF
CDR3 DNA: TGTGCCAGCAGTGACAGGCCCTCTCCTAATTCACCCCTCCACTTT

V gene: TRBV5-4
clone size: -
J gene: TRBJ1-4
D gene: TRBD1
CDR3 protein: CASSPGQGAGEKLFF
CDR3 DNA: TGTGCCAGCAGCCCAGGACAGGGGGCAGGTGAAAAACTGTTTTTT

V gene: TRBV11-2
clone size: -
J gene: TRBJ1-1
D gene: -
CDR3 protein: CASSSSDSGTEAFF
CDR3 DNA: TGTGCCAGCAGCTCGTCGGACTCCGGGACTGAAGCTTTCTTT

V gene: TRBV2
clone size: once
J gene: TRBJ1-4
D gene: TRBD1
CDR3 protein: CASRTGQMSTNEKLFF
CDR3 DNA: TGTGCCAGCAGGACGGGACAGATGTCAACTAATGAAAAACTGTTTTTT

V gene: TRBV7-9
clone size: -
J gene: TRBJ2-1
D gene: TRBD2
CDR3 protein: CASSPGLAGGPRGYNEQFF
CDR3 DNA: TGTGCCAGCAGCCCGGGACTAGCGGGAGGCCCTCGGGGGTACAATGAGCAGTTCTTC

V gene: TRBV2
clone size: -
J gene: TRBJ2-5
D gene: -
CDR3 protein: CAMARGLGETQYF
CDR3 DNA: TGTGCCATGGCGCGGGGTCTTGGAGAGACCCAGTACTTC

V gene: TRBV9
clone size: once
J gene: TRBJ2-1
D gene: TRBD2
CDR3 protein: CASSASGSSANEQFF
CDR3 DNA: TGTGCCAGCAGCGCGAGCGGGAGCTCGGCGAATGAGCAGTTCTTC

V gene: TRBV9
clone size: -
J gene: TRBJ2-1
D gene: TRBD2
CDR3 protein: CASNLAGANNEQFF
CDR3 DNA: TGTGCCAGCAATCTAGCGGGAGCGAACAATGAGCAGTTCTTC

V gene: TRBV18
clone size: -
J gene: TRBJ2-7
D gene: -
CDR3 protein: CASSPSGTSYEQYF
CDR3 DNA: TGTGCCAGCTCACCCTCCGGGACAAGCTACGAGCAGTACTTC

V gene: TRBV6-2/TRBV6-3
clone size: -
J gene: TRBJ1-1
D gene: -
CDR3 protein: CASSYSRQAEAFF
CDR3 DNA: TGTGCCAGCAGTTACTCGAGACAGGCTGAAGCTTTCTTT

V gene: TRBV11-2
clone size: -
J gene: TRBJ1-1
D gene: -
CDR3 protein: CASSLDRGRETEAFF
CDR3 DNA: TGTGCCAGCAGCTTAGATAGGGGCAGGGAGACTGAAGCTTTCTTT

V gene: TRBV5-4
clone size: -
J gene: TRBJ1-6
D gene: -
CDR3 protein: CASSVEGGRSMGSPLHF
CDR3 DNA: TGTGCCAGCAGCGTTGAAGGCGGCCGCTCGATGGGTTCACCCCTCCACTTT

V gene: TRBV11-3
clone size: -
J gene: TRBJ2-2
D gene: -
CDR3 protein: CASSLSSSANTGELFF
CDR3 DNA: TGTGCCAGCAGCTTATCAAGTTCCGCGAACACCGGGGAGCTGTTTTTT

V gene: TRBV14
clone size: -
J gene: TRBJ1-6
D gene: -
CDR3 protein: CASSQFGTTDGPPLHF
CDR3 DNA: TGTGCCAGCAGCCAATTCGGAACCACTGATGGGCCACCCCTCCACTTT

V gene: TRBV2
clone size: -
J gene: TRBJ1-3
D gene: -
CDR3 protein: CASSERTMTGNTIYF
CDR3 DNA: TGTGCCAGCAGTGAAAGAACAATGACTGGAAACACCATATATTTT

V gene: TRBV4-2
clone size: few
J gene: TRBJ2-1
D gene: -
CDR3 protein: CASSQAPTRGNEQFF
CDR3 DNA: TGTGCCAGCAGCCAAGCTCCGACTAGGGGCAATGAGCAGTTCTTC

V gene: TRBV5-6
clone size: once
J gene: TRBJ1-5
D gene: -
CDR3 protein: CASSLAGGLWSNQPQHF
CDR3 DNA: TGTGCCAGCAGCTTGGCTGGGGGATTGTGGAGCAATCAGCCCCAGCATTTT